One sample yielded the 15 T cell receptor beta chains listed below, sequenced in a study of blood T cell repertoires in COVID-19. Data came from immunoSEQ multiplex PCR; TCRdb stores just in-frame clones and leaves some out. Among some 17,000 clones listed, approximately 86% were seen once. Sample: peripheral blood. The receptors were sampled from a man aged 50 to 60 with active COVID-19.

J is TRBJ1-2 and V is TRBV18; possible D gene TRBD1, 5 bases. The germline gives CDR1 KGHSH, CDR2 LQKENI. The CDR3 contains 15 residues. The ends were cut back, 1 base at V and 0 bases at J, with 9 bases in the middle. The CDR3 reads CASSPQGIANYGYTF. CDR3 nucleotide sequence: TGTGCCAGCTCACCACAGGGGATAGCTAACTATGGCTACACCTTC.

The chain combines TRBV10-3 with TRBJ2-5; 11 bases match TRBD1. The length of the CDR3 is 13 residues. Trimming cost V 10 bases and J 3 bases; bases outside gene matches: 4. Germline CDR1 ENHRY, CDR2 SYGVKD. DNA for the CDR3: TGTGCCACATTGGGACAGGGGGAAGAGACCCAGTACTTC. This translates into CATLGQGEETQYF.

The genes are TRBV25-1 and TRBJ2-1; tentative D call: TRBD2 (5 bases). CDR3 length: 15 residues. Germline values: CDR1 MGHDK, CDR2 SYGVNS. The V and J ends lost 0 bases and 4 bases respectively, with 10 bases between them. Here the CDR3 reads CASSEYGVSYNEQFF. In DNA, the CDR3 is TGTGCCAGCAGTGAATACGGGGTCTCTTACAATGAGCAGTTCTTC.

CDR3 coding DNA: TGTGCCTGGAGGACAGGGGGAGGGAACACTGAAGCTTTCTTT. Its translation is CAWRTGGGNTEAFF. This chain joins TRBV30 and TRBJ1-1, with TRBD1 matching 9 bases. Germline assignment: CDR1 GTSNPN and CDR2 SVGIG (reference sequence). V lost 3 bases and J lost 1; bases outside the gene matches: 3. The CDR3 is 14 amino acids.

The chain uses TRBV7-2 and TRBJ2-1; 10 nucleotides agree with TRBD2. Trimming cost V 4 bases and J 3 bases; bases outside gene matches: 12. The CDR3 length is 18 residues. From germline, CDR1 is SGHTA and CDR2 FQGNSA. For the CDR3, the DNA is TGTGCCAGCAGCTCGGTGGCTAGCGGGAGAGAAATCTACAATGAGCAGTTCTTC. Its protein product is CASSSVASGREIYNEQFF.

This clone was detected only a few times. V usage is TRBV27 and J usage is TRBJ2-2, with 13 bases lining up with TRBD2. This CDR3 contains 20 residues. CDR1 and CDR2 from the germline V gene are MNHEY and SMNVEV (reference sequence). V lost 7 bases, J lost 4 bases, and 18 bases stayed unmatched. The CDR3 nucleotides are TGTGCCAGCAAATCCAAAGGACTAGCGGGGGTCGATCGCCTCACCGGGGAGCTGTTTTTT. Residues: CASKSKGLAGVDRLTGELFF.

This clone was detected once. CDR3 loop: CASSPGTSGRRGSYNEQFF. The CDR3 DNA follows: TGTGCCAGCAGCCCTGGGACTAGCGGGAGGAGGGGCTCCTACAATGAGCAGTTCTTC. The gene calls are TRBV7-9 and TRBJ2-1; 15 positions agree with TRBD2. The CDR3 has 19 residues. The junction had 8 bases not matched to a gene; V was cut back by 5 bases and J by 0 bases. Germline CDR1 is SEHNR and CDR2 is FQNEAQ (reference sequence).

The V gene is TRBV5-8, the J gene TRBJ2-1; the match to TRBD1 covers 10 bases. J gave up 5 bases and V 4 bases, and 9 bases lay outside the gene matches. The CDR3 loop spans 16 amino acids. Germline V gene lookup returns CDR1 SGHTS and CDR2 YDEGEE. The CDR3 DNA follows: TGTGCCAGCAGCCTCTGGGGACAGGGGTTTAACAATGAGCAGTTCTTC. Amino acid sequence: CASSLWGQGFNNEQFF.

The V gene is TRBV11-2, the J gene TRBJ2-2; TRBD2 agrees at 7 bases. V shed 0 bases and J 4 bases; nucleotides not matched to a gene: 8. CDR1 SGHAT and CDR2 FQNNGV come from the germline V gene. CDR3 length equals 17 residues. CDR3 region: CASSLDVIASGTGELFF. CDR3 coding DNA: TGTGCCAGCAGCTTAGACGTTATCGCTAGCGGCACCGGGGAGCTGTTTTTT.

V and J are TRBV13 and TRBJ1-3, with D unresolved. Deletions cut 0 bases from V and 4 bases from J, with 10 bases between. The CDR3 covers 15 residues. Germline V lookup: CDR1 PRHDT, CDR2 FYEKMQ (reference sequence). The CDR3 nucleotides are TGTGCCAGCAGCTTAGGAGGAGCTTCAGGAAACACCATATATTTT. Translation: CASSLGGASGNTIYF.

The chain has TRBV5-1 and TRBJ2-1, with 12 bases lining up with TRBD1. CDR3 length: 16 residues. The germline V gene has CDR1 SGHRS and CDR2 YFSETQ. With V trimmed by 0 bases and J by 7 bases, 5 bases remained unmatched. The CDR3 is CASSLAPGQGANEQFF. The CDR3 nucleotides read TGCGCCAGCAGCTTGGCGCCGGGACAGGGGGCGAATGAGCAGTTCTTC.

This sequence joins TRBV7-2 and TRBJ2-2; D not certain. The length of the CDR3 is 15 residues. V lost 3 bases to trimming and J lost 5 bases, with 13 bases between them. Germline lookup yields CDR1 SGHTA and CDR2 FQGNSA. CDR3 DNA sequence: TGTGCCAGCAGCTTGAATCAGGCGTCGACCGGGGAGCTGTTTTTT. Translating it yields CASSLNQASTGELFF.

The genes are TRBV24-1 and TRBJ1-2, with 8 bases that match TRBD1. V was pared by 5 bases and J by 8 bases, with 6 bases of the junction left unmatched. The CDR3 loop spans 13 amino acids. Germline CDR1 and CDR2: KGHDR and SFDVKD. The CDR3 region is CATSGGQGRGYTF. In DNA, the CDR3 is TGTGCCACCAGTGGTGGACAGGGTCGCGGCTACACCTTC.

The V call is TRBV9, the J call TRBJ1-6; the D gene is possibly TRBD1 (5 bases). Germline assignment: CDR1 SGDLS and CDR2 YYNGEE. There are 15 residues in the CDR3. Trimming left V 3 bases short and J 5 bases short, with 12 bases between. CDR3 loop: CASSALGQDNSPLHF. The CDR3 region has the DNA TGTGCCAGCAGCGCCCTGGGGCAGGATAATTCACCCCTCCACTTT.

V gene TRBV4-3 combines with J gene TRBJ1-6, with unresolved D. The CDR3 extends over 13 amino acids. Trimming removed 1 base at V and 8 bases at J, with 6 bases between. Germline V lookup: CDR1 LGHNA, CDR2 YSLEER. This CDR3 is CASSQASDSPLHF. The CDR3 nucleotides are TGCGCCAGCAGCCAAGCGTCAGATTCACCCCTCCACTTT.